This T cell receptor beta chain appears in the sequencing data of a study of T cell repertoires in cytomegalovirus infection. The ends lost 3 bases at V and 6 bases at J; junction bases unmatched: 9. The germline V gene has CDR1 KGHSH and CDR2 LQKENI. This CDR3 spans 16 amino acids. Regarding the study as a whole: Carriers of CMV plus the relevant HLA were identified by cumulative public TCR beta family frequency.

From the reads, TCRdb called clonotypes with MiXCR, one entry per CDR3 protein. The repertoire holds more than 250,000 distinct CDR3 sequences, with about 25% as singletons. A word on this clonotype: Its antigen is not known.

The TCR originated in a human donor in good health (CMV status not recorded). Some clones in this sample may be carry-over from other donors' samples. This specimen consisted of cultured PBMCs, obtained from culture after CMV antigen stimulation. The chain combines TRBV18 with TRBJ2-1; 9 bases align to TRBD2. CDR3 region: CASSPIAGDPSNEQFF. The DNA for the CDR3 is TGTGCCAGCTCACCGATAGCGGGAGATCCCAGCAATGAGCAGTTCTTC.